These 25 T cell receptor beta chains share one sample of origin, sequenced in a study of CD8 T cells in Susac syndrome. RNA in amounts of 0.5 to 1 ug was reverse transcribed with random hexamers. TCRdb re-derived calls from the immunoSEQ multiplex PCR reads in MiXCR, one entry per CDR3 protein. The repertoire includes 150,000 to 200,000 distinct CDR3 sequences, just over 90% of them detected once, and 0.13% sits in the top ten. Sequenced sample: CD4+ T cells from PBMCs. The source of these receptors is a human donor in good health.

V and J are TRBV4-1 and TRBJ1-1; no reliable D call. The CDR3 is made up of 14 amino acids. V lost 4 bases and J 1 base, leaving 10 bases between the germline ends. In germline, CDR1 is MGHRA, CDR2 YSYEKL. The CDR3 reads CASSPYRRNTEAFF. In nucleotides, the CDR3 is TGCGCCAGCAGCCCCTATCGAAGGAACACTGAAGCTTTCTTT.

This rearrangement joins TRBV7-2 to TRBJ1-6, with D hard to call. V lost 5 bases, J lost 0 bases, and 17 bases lay in between. CDR1 and CDR2 from the germline V gene are SGHTA and FQGNSA. The CDR3 runs 18 residues. CDR3 coding DNA: TGTGCCAGCAGCCCCCAGGTGGGGTTCGGCTCCTATAATTCACCCCTCCACTTT. Its protein product is CASSPQVGFGSYNSPLHF.

The CDR3 sequence: CSAKGDSEAEAFF. CDR3 nucleotide sequence: TGCAGCGCTAAGGGTGACAGTGAGGCTGAAGCTTTCTTT. This sequence joins TRBV29-1 and TRBJ1-1, with D perhaps matching TRBD1 (5 bases). The CDR3 is 13 amino acids. V dropped 7 bases and J dropped 6 bases, with 18 bases sitting between them. CDR1 SQVTM and CDR2 ANQGSEA come from the germline V gene.

The V gene is TRBV3-1, the J gene TRBJ1-1; 10 bases map to TRBD1. The V and J ends lost 4 bases and 7 bases, in that order; junction bases with no gene match: 12. The CDR3 has 16 residues. In germline, CDR1 is LGHDT, CDR2 YNNKEL (reference sequence). The CDR3 protein is CASSPWDRGAVGEAFF. CDR3 in DNA: TGTGCCAGCAGCCCTTGGGACAGGGGTGCAGTGGGTGAAGCTTTCTTT.

V gene TRBV7-3 combines with J gene TRBJ1-2, with TRBD1 matching 8 bases. Germline V gives CDR1 SGHTA, CDR2 FQGTGA. This CDR3 comprises 13 residues. The V segment lost 5 bases and the J segment 5 bases; nucleotides outside the gene matches: 4. The CDR3 sequence: CASSADRAYGYTF. As DNA, the CDR3 is TGTGCCAGCAGCGCGGACAGGGCGTATGGCTACACCTTC.

This sequence joins TRBV6-5 and TRBJ1-1; TRBD1 is a possible D gene (5 bases). Trimming left V 5 bases short and J 4 bases short, with 11 bases between. The germline CDR1 and CDR2 sequences are MNHEY and SVGAGI. CDR3 length equals 13 residues. The CDR3 here is CASSRHGTTEAFF. The CDR3 DNA reads as TGTGCCAGCAGTAGACACGGGACCACTGAAGCTTTCTTT.

This clonotype was counted a few times. This chain links TRBV12-3 or TRBV12-4 with TRBJ1-5; D not certain. Trimming removed 5 bases from V and 5 bases from J, with 19 bases in between. This CDR3 contains 16 residues. The CDR3 protein is CASSPSQVVSDQPQHF. The CDR3 DNA reads TGTGCCAGCAGTCCGTCCCAGGTAGTGAGCGATCAGCCCCAGCATTTT.

The chain links TRBV7-9 to TRBJ2-5; 7 bases align to TRBD1. The CDR3 consists of 13 residues. Germline values: CDR1 SEHNR, CDR2 FQNEAQ (reference sequence). The V and J ends lost 8 bases and 2 bases, in that order; junction bases with no gene match: 5. Here the CDR3 reads CASATGIQETQYF. The CDR3 coding sequence is TGTGCCAGCGCGACAGGGATACAAGAGACCCAGTACTTC.

This chain links TRBV25-1 with TRBJ2-5; 12 positions agree with TRBD2. CDR3 length: 13 residues. Germline CDR1 MGHDK, CDR2 SYGVNS. V trimming: 8 bases; J trimming: 6 bases; junction bases outside the gene matches: 4. CDR3 in DNA: TGTGCCAGCCAACTAGCGGGAGGCCAGACCCAGTACTTC. Its protein product is CASQLAGGQTQYF.

For the CDR3, the DNA is TGTGCCAGCAGCCAACCTACGTATGGCTACACCTTC. Its translation is CASSQPTYGYTF. This chain joins TRBV3-1 and TRBJ1-2; D remains unclear. V was pared by 2 bases and J by 5 bases, with 6 bases between. This CDR3 contains 12 residues. Germline lookup yields CDR1 LGHDT and CDR2 YNNKEL (reference sequence).

This chain uses TRBV7-8 with TRBJ2-1, with 8 bases aligning to TRBD1. The CDR3 totals 16 residues. V shed 8 bases, J shed 0 bases, and the junction held 9 bases outside the gene matches. Germline V gives CDR1 SGHVS, CDR2 FQNEAQ. The CDR3 here is CASGPSGTGSYNEQFF. DNA for the CDR3: TGTGCCAGCGGCCCTTCCGGGACAGGCTCCTACAATGAGCAGTTCTTC.

V and J are TRBV6-1 and TRBJ2-2; no definite D call. V was pared by 7 bases and J by 2 bases, with 11 bases between. Germline V gene data show CDR1 as MNHNS and CDR2 as SASEGT. This CDR3 region has 14 residues. The CDR3 DNA reads as TGTGCCAGCACCCAGGCCCTTAACACCGGGGAGCTGTTTTTT. Encoded protein: CASTQALNTGELFF.

The chain couples TRBV6-6 to TRBJ1-6, with D maybe TRBD1 (5 bases). Trimming left V 8 bases short and J 6 bases short, with 8 bases between. Germline V gene sequence: CDR1 MNHNY, CDR2 SVGAGI (reference sequence). The CDR3 is 12 residues long. CDR3 sequence reads: CASQGANSPLHF. CDR3 sequence (DNA): TGTGCCAGCCAGGGTGCTAATTCACCCCTCCACTTT.

The rearrangement joins TRBV7-9 to TRBJ1-3; a weak D match, TRBD1 (5 bases). Germline-derived CDR1 and CDR2 are SEHNR and FQNEAQ (reference sequence). V lost 5 bases and J lost 0, with 11 bases in between. The CDR3 extends over 15 amino acids. In DNA, the CDR3 is TGTGCCAGCAGCATGGGACGGAGCTCTGGAAACACCATATATTTT. This gives the protein CASSMGRSSGNTIYF.

This chain joins TRBV2 and TRBJ2-3; 10 positions agree with TRBD2. The CDR3 is 17 amino acids. CDR1 is SNHLY, CDR2 FYNNEI, per germline. Trimming took 3 bases from V and 0 from J; bases not matched to a gene: 6. The chain's CDR3 is CASSEDSGGPSTDTQYF. The CDR3 DNA reads as TGTGCCAGCAGTGAGGATAGCGGGGGGCCTAGCACAGATACGCAGTATTTT.

Comment on this clonotype: A junction end diverges from the germline sequence, so it may reflect a read error. The chain uses TRBV3-1 and TRBJ1-1; D not certain. CDR3 length: 11 residues. Germline CDR1 reads LGHDT; CDR2 reads YNNKEL (reference sequence). CDR3: CASRQGSEAFF. For the CDR3, the DNA is TGTGCCAGCAGACAAGGTAGTGAAGCTTTCTTT.

The chain's CDR3 is CASSSTSGGAYEQYF. CDR3 DNA: TGTGCCAGCAGCTCGACTAGCGGGGGAGCCTACGAGCAGTACTTC. This chain uses TRBV5-6 with TRBJ2-7; 12 bases align to TRBD2. The CDR3 has 15 amino acids. Germline-derived CDR1 and CDR2 are SGHDT and YYEEEE. V lost 3 bases to trimming and J lost 2 bases; unmatched junction nucleotides: 3.

The rearrangement uses TRBV5-1 and TRBJ2-5; no clear D gene. V lost 2 bases, J lost 0 bases, and 8 bases lay in between. Looked up from germline, CDR1 is SGHRS and CDR2 is YFSETQ. This CDR3 has 14 residues. The CDR3 protein is CASSFGTNQETQYF. The CDR3 nucleotides read TGCGCCAGCAGCTTTGGAACCAACCAAGAGACCCAGTACTTC. Looking up the rest from reference TRBV5-1 and TRBJ2-5 gives the full variable domain: KAGVTQTPRYLIKTRGQQVTLSCSPISGHRSVSWYQQTPGQGLQFLFEYFSETQRNKGNFPGRFSGRQFSNSRSEMNVSTLELGDSALYLCASSFGTNQETQYFGPGTRLLVL.

The rearrangement uses TRBV6-5 and TRBJ1-1, with 9 bases that match TRBD1. The CDR3 runs to 15 residues. The germline CDR1 and CDR2 sequences are MNHEY and SVGAGI. J lost 0 bases, V lost 7 bases, and 6 bases had no gene match. CDR3 residues: CASTTGGFMNTEAFF. The CDR3 DNA reads TGTGCCAGCACCACAGGGGGCTTTATGAACACTGAAGCTTTCTTT.

This chain uses TRBV9 with TRBJ2-3, with D possibly TRBD2 on 5 matching bases. The length of the CDR3 is 14 residues. Trimming shortened V by 4 bases and J by 4 bases, and 13 bases separated the two germline ends. CDR1 SGDLS and CDR2 YYNGEE come from the germline V gene. This CDR3 reads CASSPYPEADTQYF. The CDR3 nucleotides read TGTGCCAGCAGCCCATACCCGGAGGCAGATACGCAGTATTTT.

The CDR3 DNA reads as TGTGCCAGCAGCGTAAAAGTCGGTAACGGCGGCTACACCTTC. Translating it yields CASSVKVGNGGYTF. The chain combines TRBV9 with TRBJ1-2; D is undetermined. Trimming cost V 1 base and J 8 bases, with 15 bases left between them. CDR3 size: 14 residues. CDR1 and CDR2 (germline): SGDLS, YYNGEE.

The chain is built from TRBV29-1 and TRBJ1-5; D is uncertain. Trimming left V 6 bases short and J 2 bases short, with 8 bases between. Germline CDR1 reads SQVTM; CDR2 reads ANQGSEA. The CDR3 sequence is 12 residues long. Here the CDR3 DNA reads TGCAGCGTCCAAACTGGCAATCAGCCCCAGCATTTT. Its translation: CSVQTGNQPQHF.

V usage is TRBV30 and J usage is TRBJ1-3, with 10 bases matching TRBD1. J was trimmed by 4 bases and V by 8 bases; bases with no gene match: 2. This CDR3 comprises 12 residues. Germline V gene lookup returns CDR1 GTSNPN and CDR2 SVGIG (reference sequence). CDR3 protein: CAGTGVGNTIYF. CDR3 sequence (DNA): TGTGCCGGGACAGGGGTGGGAAACACCATATATTTT.

The J gene is TRBJ2-5, the V gene TRBV7-9; 9 nucleotides agree with TRBD1. The V segment lost 4 bases and the J segment 6 bases; nucleotides outside the gene matches: 6. Germline V gene lookup returns CDR1 SEHNR and CDR2 FQNEAQ (reference sequence). This CDR3 has 14 amino acids. The CDR3 nucleotides are TGTGCCAGCAGCTCGTGGACAGGGGAGAAGACCCAGTACTTC. Translation: CASSSWTGEKTQYF.

The J gene is TRBJ2-5, the V gene TRBV20-1; D is unresolved. V shed 7 bases and J shed 5 bases, with 11 bases lying between them. This CDR3 contains 11 residues. Germline V gene lookup returns CDR1 DFQATT and CDR2 SNEGSKA (reference sequence). The CDR3 coding sequence is TGCAGTGGGTTGTTTGGGGAGACCCAGTACTTC. It encodes CSGLFGETQYF.